This record concerns one T cell receptor beta chain sequence. What it recognizes is unknown. Study-level findings and limits: Tumor Tregs overlapped most with tumor, then blood, naive CD4+ cells.

Purified naive CD4+ T cells were depleted of CD25+ Tregs. V lost 4 bases, J lost 2 bases, and 9 bases lay in between. The CDR3 has 13 amino acids. Germline assignment: CDR1 LGHNA and CDR2 YNFKEQ. After constant-region reverse-primer amplification, full-length variable regions underwent semi-nested PCR with Nested Universal Primer A. TCRdb analysed the 5' RACE reads with MiXCR anew, one entry per CDR3 protein. The table records tens of thousands of distinct CDR3 sequences, approximately 27% of them present only once. Sequenced: naive CD4+ T cells sorted from a lymph node. Described subset: naive CD4+ T cells, CD4+CD45RA+CD25-. This sequence joins TRBV4-2 and TRBJ2-7, with D unclear. This sequence was found in a female donor with breast cancer. CDR3 bases: TGTGCCAGCAGCCCCCGATTGACCTACGAGCAGTACTTC. It codes for CASSPRLTYEQYF.